These 28 T cell receptor beta chains were all obtained from the same sample, sequenced in a study of CD8 T cells in Susac syndrome (dated by TCRdb to between 2017 and 2020). Receptors were amplified or captured by the immunoSEQ multiplex PCR assay. RNA was extracted using the RNeasy kit, and roughly 0.5 to 1 ug of the RNA was reverse transcribed with random hexamers. TCRdb applied fastp at Q25 and MiXCR to the public reads, then kept only in-frame beta chains. Each entry is one CDR3 protein sequence, shown with its most common DNA and genes. Counted in this sample were a few hundred thousand distinct CDR3 sequences; around 90% of them appeared once. Around 0.13% of the sample is taken by the ten largest. The sample consisted of CD8+ T cells from PBMCs. Receptors were obtained from a human donor with multiple sclerosis.

V usage is TRBV7-8 and J usage is TRBJ1-5; possible D gene TRBD1, 5 bases. Germline V gene sequence: CDR1 SGHVS, CDR2 FQNEAQ. The CDR3 is 15 residues long. The V end lost 5 bases, the J end lost 5 bases, and 16 bases lay between the germline ends. In DNA, the CDR3 is TGTGCCAGCAGCCCCCAGTGGGGCGGTGATCAGCCCCAGCATTTT. Translated: CASSPQWGGDQPQHF. The full variable domain, completed using reference TRBV7-8 and TRBJ1-5, is GAGVSQSPRYKVAKRGQDVALRCDPISGHVSLFWYQQALGQGPEFLTYFQNEAQLDKSGLPSDRFFAERPEGSVSTLKIQRTQQEDSAVYLCASSPQWGGDQPQHFGDGTRLSIL.

This sequence joins TRBV7-9 and TRBJ1-2, with D perhaps TRBD1 (6 bases). The germline V gene encodes CDR1 SEHNR and CDR2 FQNEAQ (reference sequence). The V and J ends lost 6 bases and 6 bases respectively, with 17 bases between them. The CDR3 is made up of 14 amino acids. CDR3 protein: CASSVARTVNGYTF. DNA for the CDR3: TGTGCCAGCAGTGTCGCCCGGACAGTAAATGGCTACACCTTC.

The chain couples TRBV20-1 to TRBJ2-1, with 10 nucleotides matching TRBD2. Germline CDR1 reads DFQATT; CDR2 reads SNEGSKA (reference sequence). The V gene end was trimmed by 5 bases and the J gene end by 8 bases; junction bases not matched to a gene: 9. The CDR3 is made up of 14 amino acids. The CDR3 region is CSAPPILAGDEQFF. The CDR3 nucleotides read TGCAGTGCTCCGCCCATCCTAGCGGGAGATGAGCAGTTCTTC.

The chain has TRBV7-9 and TRBJ2-1, with 11 bases that match TRBD1. V dropped 3 bases and J dropped 8; count of bases not matched to a gene: 12. This CDR3 comprises 17 residues. Germline lookup yields CDR1 SEHNR and CDR2 FQNEAQ (reference sequence). CDR3 nucleotide sequence: TGTGCCAGCAGCTTCCGGATGGGACAGGGGGTCGGCTATGAGCAGTTCTTC. The encoded protein is CASSFRMGQGVGYEQFF.

The chain carries TRBV5-4 and TRBJ2-1; D gene unclear. The germline V gene has CDR1 SGHNT and CDR2 YYREEE (reference sequence). With 3 bases removed from V and 0 bases from J, the gap between germline ends came to 7 bases. The CDR3 contains 14 residues. CDR3 nucleotides: TGTGCCAGCAGCTGGAGTAACTCCTACAATGAGCAGTTCTTC. Amino acids: CASSWSNSYNEQFF.

This chain links TRBV27 with TRBJ1-2; D remains ambiguous. CDR1 MNHEY and CDR2 SMNVEV come from the germline V gene (reference sequence). Trimming pared 6 bases from V and 10 bases from J, leaving 18 bases between. The CDR3 is 13 amino acids. The CDR3 nucleotides read TGTGCCAGCAGCTTCGGACGGATGGTTGACTACACCTTC. Its translation is CASSFGRMVDYTF.

The rearrangement joins TRBV19 to TRBJ1-2, with 9 bases aligning to TRBD1. The germline CDR1 and CDR2 sequences are LNHDA and SQIVND (reference sequence). The J segment lost 1 base and the V segment lost 4 bases, leaving 7 bases of the junction unmatched. The CDR3 loop spans 16 amino acids. CDR3 loop: CASSSPTGGFNYGYTF. CDR3 nucleotides: TGTGCCAGTAGTAGCCCGACAGGGGGATTTAACTATGGCTACACCTTC.

The gene calls are TRBV2 and TRBJ2-3, with D perhaps given as TRBD1 or TRBD2 (5 bases each). The germline V gene has CDR1 SNHLY and CDR2 FYNNEI. The V and J ends lost 6 bases and 0 bases respectively, with 10 bases between them. This CDR3 has 14 residues. CDR3 protein: CASRRGDSTDTQYF. Here the CDR3 DNA reads TGTGCCAGCAGGCGAGGGGACAGCACAGATACGCAGTATTTT.

The rearrangement uses TRBV9 and TRBJ1-2, with a possible D match to TRBD1 (5 bases). Trimming cost V 7 bases and J 1 base, with 14 bases left between them. The CDR3 contains 14 residues. Germline CDR1 SGDLS, CDR2 YYNGEE. CDR3 amino acids: CASQGAAHNYGYTF. The DNA of the CDR3 is TGTGCCAGCCAAGGGGCAGCTCATAACTATGGCTACACCTTC.

The chain is built from TRBV28 and TRBJ2-1; tentative D call: TRBD1 (5 bases). This CDR3 is 14 amino acids long. Germline assignment: CDR1 MDHEN and CDR2 SYDVKM. Trimming pared 11 bases from V and 0 bases from J, leaving 14 bases between. This CDR3 is CASQDRSSYNEQFF. As DNA, the CDR3 is TGTGCCTCACAGGATAGAAGCTCCTACAATGAGCAGTTCTTC.

A single count supports this clonotype. J is TRBJ2-2 and V is TRBV30; the D call may be TRBD1 or TRBD2 (5 bases each). V was clipped by 3 bases and J by 5 bases, with 16 bases between them. Germline-derived CDR1 and CDR2 are GTSNPN and SVGIG (reference sequence). This CDR3 spans 15 amino acids. In DNA, the CDR3 is TGTGCCTGGAGGTCAATCTCGGGGCGAACCGGGGAGCTGTTTTTT. Amino acid sequence: CAWRSISGRTGELFF.

The V and J genes are TRBV7-2 and TRBJ2-7; D perhaps matches TRBD2 (6 bases). Trimming left V 3 bases short and J 3 bases short, with 15 bases between. The CDR3 has 15 amino acids. Germline-derived CDR1 and CDR2 are SGHTA and FQGNSA. The CDR3 DNA reads as TGTGCCAGCAGCTTGGGGCCGTGGGGGGACTACGAGCAGTACTTC. Amino acid sequence: CASSLGPWGDYEQYF.

V and J are TRBV9 and TRBJ1-5, with TRBD1 identical over 8 bases. CDR3 length: 16 amino acids. Germline V gives CDR1 SGDLS, CDR2 YYNGEE. The V gene end was trimmed by 0 bases and the J gene end by 1 base; junction bases not matched to a gene: 3. CDR3 bases: TGTGCCAGCAGCGTAGGGACAGGGAGCAGCAATCAGCCCCAGCATTTT. Protein: CASSVGTGSSNQPQHF.

This chain uses TRBV4-3 with TRBJ1-2; no firm D call. CDR3 length: 15 residues. Trimming removed 4 bases at V and 4 bases at J, with 16 bases between. The germline gives CDR1 LGHNA, CDR2 YSLEER. Written as DNA, the CDR3 is TGCGCCAGCAGCCCCTACAGACAACGAAGCTATGGCTACACCTTC. This gives the protein CASSPYRQRSYGYTF.

The chain combines TRBV19 with TRBJ2-1; D perhaps matches TRBD2 (6 bases). The CDR3 runs 14 residues. V lost 5 bases and J 6 bases, leaving 14 bases between the germline ends. Germline loops: CDR1 LNHDA, CDR2 SQIVND (reference sequence). This CDR3 reads CASSGTSVGNEQFF. For the CDR3, the DNA is TGTGCCAGTAGTGGGACTTCTGTAGGCAATGAGCAGTTCTTC.

The chain recombines TRBV13 with TRBJ1-1; 10 bases are a match to TRBD1. CDR1 PRHDT and CDR2 FYEKMQ come from the germline V gene (reference sequence). The V and J ends lost 4 bases and 2 bases, in that order; junction bases with no gene match: 16. The CDR3 is made up of 19 amino acids. CDR3 sequence: CASSSRGVGDRGVNTEAFF. As DNA, the CDR3 is TGTGCCAGCAGCTCCCGAGGGGTTGGGGACAGGGGAGTCAACACTGAAGCTTTCTTT.

The chain has TRBV13 and TRBJ2-3; D is perhaps TRBD1 (6 bases). Between the trimmed V and J ends, which lost 4 bases and 6 bases, there was a span of 14 bases. In germline, CDR1 is PRHDT, CDR2 FYEKMQ (reference sequence). The CDR3 is 14 residues long. CDR3 protein: CASSSRLQGDTQYF. CDR3 nucleotide sequence: TGTGCCAGCAGCTCCCGATTGCAGGGGGATACGCAGTATTTT.

This chain links TRBV20-1 with TRBJ2-7; 8 bases are a match to TRBD2. CDR1 is DFQATT, CDR2 SNEGSKA, per germline (reference sequence). J was trimmed by 7 bases and V by 3 bases; bases with no gene match: 11. This CDR3 has 14 residues. The CDR3 region has the DNA TGCAGTGCTAGCCCCCCGGCAGCGGGGGTGGAGCAGTACTTC. Its protein product is CSASPPAAGVEQYF.

This clonotype was found once. The rearrangement links TRBV30 to TRBJ2-2; 10 bases align to TRBD2. The CDR3 runs 18 residues. V dropped 1 base and J dropped 5; count of bases not matched to a gene: 13. Germline V CDR1 and CDR2: GTSNPN, SVGIG (reference sequence). CDR3 amino acids: CAWSELAGAAPRTGELFF. The DNA for the CDR3 is TGTGCCTGGAGTGAGCTAGCGGGGGCAGCACCGCGAACCGGGGAGCTGTTTTTT.

The chain employs TRBV29-1 and TRBJ2-7; 8 bases match TRBD1. This CDR3 comprises 13 residues. V trimming: 1 base; J trimming: 4 bases; junction bases outside the gene matches: 3. Germline values: CDR1 SQVTM, CDR2 ANQGSEA. CDR3 residues: CSVEGQGAYEQYF. In nucleotides, the CDR3 is TGCAGCGTTGAAGGGCAGGGGGCGTACGAGCAGTACTTC.

The sample holds one count of this clonotype. The rearrangement links TRBV2 to TRBJ1-1; no definite D call. This CDR3 region has 11 residues. Trimming removed 6 bases at V and 11 bases at J, with 13 bases between. Per germline, CDR1 SNHLY and CDR2 FYNNEI. The CDR3, as DNA: TGTGCCAGCAGGGGGATCTACGGGGCTTTCTTT. This encodes CASRGIYGAFF.

V is TRBV13 and J is TRBJ2-2; no clear D gene. Deletions cut 4 bases from V and 7 bases from J, with 16 bases between. The CDR3 length is 15 residues. CDR1 and CDR2 (germline): PRHDT, FYEKMQ (reference sequence). The CDR3 bases are TGTGCCAGCAGCTCCCCGGGCCCTCCAGGCGGGGAGCTGTTTTTT. Its translation: CASSSPGPPGGELFF.

The chain combines TRBV13 with TRBJ2-3, with 11 bases identical to TRBD2. The V gene's germline CDR1 is PRHDT and CDR2 FYEKMQ (reference sequence). The CDR3 contains 19 residues. Trimming took 2 bases from V and 2 from J; bases not matched to a gene: 12. Written as DNA, the CDR3 is TGTGCCAGCAGCTTAAGAGGGGGCCTAGCGGGGGGCCTCACAGATACGCAGTATTTT. Translating it yields CASSLRGGLAGGLTDTQYF.

This clonotype has just a few counts. The CDR3 DNA reads TGTGCCAGCAGCCCGGACGGGAACTATGGCTACACCTTC. Its translation: CASSPDGNYGYTF. The V call is TRBV3-1, the J call TRBJ1-2; unclear D gene. In germline, CDR1 is LGHDT, CDR2 YNNKEL (reference sequence). The CDR3 has 13 amino acids. Trimming left V 4 bases short and J 2 bases short, with 8 bases between.

The chain combines TRBV19 with TRBJ2-7; 7 bases align to TRBD1. J was trimmed by 0 bases and V by 8 bases; bases with no gene match: 7. CDR3 length: 14 residues. Germline CDR1 reads LNHDA; CDR2 reads SQIVND (reference sequence). The CDR3 spells CASRTGASSYEQYF. CDR3 DNA sequence: TGTGCCAGTCGCACAGGGGCCAGCTCCTACGAGCAGTACTTC.

The CDR3 sequence is CASSSPTGGSYEQYF. The CDR3, as DNA: TGTGCCAGCAGTTCCCCGACAGGGGGCTCCTACGAGCAGTACTTC. The J gene is TRBJ2-7, the V gene TRBV12-3 or TRBV12-4; 9 bases match TRBD1. V trimming: 4 bases; J trimming: 0 bases; junction bases outside the gene matches: 4. CDR3 size: 15 residues.

The chain links TRBV5-6 to TRBJ2-5; maybe TRBD2 (6 bases). Trimming removed 2 bases from V and 1 base from J, with 24 bases in between. This CDR3 region has 19 residues. Per germline, CDR1 SGHDT and CDR2 YYEEEE. The CDR3, as DNA: TGTGCCAGCAGCTTCGGTATTGTTCGTGGGCGCGGGGTCCAAGAGACCCAGTACTTC. Translation: CASSFGIVRGRGVQETQYF.

This chain uses TRBV4-2 with TRBJ2-2; 8 bases map to TRBD2. There are 18 residues in the CDR3. Germline V gene lookup returns CDR1 LGHNA and CDR2 YNFKEQ. V shed 0 bases, J shed 0 bases, and the junction held 6 bases outside the gene matches. CDR3 DNA: TGTGCCAGCAGCCAAGAAGCCCGCGGGGGGCCGAACACCGGGGAGCTGTTTTTT. This encodes CASSQEARGGPNTGELFF.